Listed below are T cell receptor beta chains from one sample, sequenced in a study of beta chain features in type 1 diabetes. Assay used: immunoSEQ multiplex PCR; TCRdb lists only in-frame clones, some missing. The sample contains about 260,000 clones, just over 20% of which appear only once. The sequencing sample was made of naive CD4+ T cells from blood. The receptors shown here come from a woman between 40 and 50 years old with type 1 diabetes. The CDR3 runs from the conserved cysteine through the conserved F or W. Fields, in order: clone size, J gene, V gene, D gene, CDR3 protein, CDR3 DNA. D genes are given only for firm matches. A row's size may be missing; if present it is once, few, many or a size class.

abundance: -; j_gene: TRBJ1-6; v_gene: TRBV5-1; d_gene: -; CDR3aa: CASSLTEQGHSPLHF; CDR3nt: TGCGCCAGCAGCTTAACGGAGCAGGGCCATTCACCCCTCCACTTT
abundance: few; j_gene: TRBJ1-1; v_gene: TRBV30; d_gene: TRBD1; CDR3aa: CAWSGQGPEAFF; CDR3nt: TGTGCCTGGAGTGGACAGGGTCCTGAAGCTTTCTTT
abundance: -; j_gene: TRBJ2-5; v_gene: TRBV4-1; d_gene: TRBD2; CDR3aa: CASSPRPGLAGQETQYF; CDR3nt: TGCGCCAGCAGCCCGAGACCGGGACTAGCGGGACAAGAGACCCAGTACTTC
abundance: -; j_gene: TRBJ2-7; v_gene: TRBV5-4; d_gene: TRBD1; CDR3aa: CASSWDRGNEQYF; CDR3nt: TGTGCCAGCAGCTGGGACAGGGGGAACGAGCAGTACTTC
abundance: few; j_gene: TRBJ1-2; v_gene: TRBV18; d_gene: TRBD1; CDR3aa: CASSPGQGSGGYTF; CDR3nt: TGTGCCAGCTCACCCGGACAGGGCTCCGGTGGCTACACCTTC
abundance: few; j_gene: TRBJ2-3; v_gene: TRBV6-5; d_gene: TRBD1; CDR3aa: CASSSSAGQATDTQYF; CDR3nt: TGTGCCAGCAGTTCCTCAGCCGGACAGGCGACAGATACGCAGTATTTT
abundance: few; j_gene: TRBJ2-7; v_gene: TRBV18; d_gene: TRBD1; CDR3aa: CASSPGTDTYEQYF; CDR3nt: TGTGCCAGCTCCCCGGGGACAGACACTTACGAGCAGTACTTC
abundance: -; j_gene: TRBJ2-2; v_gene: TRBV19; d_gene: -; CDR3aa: CASTYRETGELFF; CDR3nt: TGTGCCAGTACCTACAGGGAGACCGGGGAGCTGTTTTTT
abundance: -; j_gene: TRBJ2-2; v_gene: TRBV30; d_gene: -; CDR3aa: CAWSAQGAGELFF; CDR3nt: TGTGCCTGGAGCGCACAGGGCGCCGGGGAGCTGTTTTTT
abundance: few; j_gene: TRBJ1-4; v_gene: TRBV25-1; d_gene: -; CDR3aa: CASSRSSSGEKLFF; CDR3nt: TGTGCCAGCAGCCGATCATCGAGCGGTGAAAAACTGTTTTTT
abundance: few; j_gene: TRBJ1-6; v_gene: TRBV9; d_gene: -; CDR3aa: CASSVVPVNSPLHF; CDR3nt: TGTGCCAGCAGCGTAGTTCCAGTTAATTCACCCCTCCACTTT
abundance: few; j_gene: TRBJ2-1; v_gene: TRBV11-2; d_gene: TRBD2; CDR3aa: CASSLPGLAGINEQFF; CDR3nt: TGTGCCAGCAGCTTACCTGGACTAGCGGGAATAAATGAGCAGTTCTTC
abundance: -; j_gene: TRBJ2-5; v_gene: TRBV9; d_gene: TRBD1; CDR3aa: CASSGVPLQGPETQYF; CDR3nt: TGTGCCAGCAGCGGAGTCCCCCTACAGGGGCCAGAGACCCAGTACTTC
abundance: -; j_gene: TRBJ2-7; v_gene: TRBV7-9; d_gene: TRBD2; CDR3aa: CASSLKLAGGGEQYF; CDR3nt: TGTGCCAGCAGCTTAAAACTAGCGGGAGGAGGCGAGCAGTACTTC
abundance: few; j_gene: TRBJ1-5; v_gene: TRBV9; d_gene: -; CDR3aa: CASSQTPNQPQHF; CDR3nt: TGTGCCAGCAGCCAGACACCGAATCAGCCCCAGCATTTT
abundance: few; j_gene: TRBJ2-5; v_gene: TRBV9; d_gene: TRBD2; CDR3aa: CASSGSGTSYQETQYF; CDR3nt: TGTGCCAGCAGCGGCTCCGGGACTAGCTATCAAGAGACCCAGTACTTC
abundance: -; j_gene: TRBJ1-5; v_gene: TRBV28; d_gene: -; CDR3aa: CASRGADQPQHF; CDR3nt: TGTGCCAGCCGCGGGGCCGATCAGCCCCAGCATTTT
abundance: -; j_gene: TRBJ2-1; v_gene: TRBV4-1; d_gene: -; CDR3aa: CASSHGRGNIGDEQFF; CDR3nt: TGCGCCAGCAGCCACGGTAGGGGGAATATCGGGGATGAGCAGTTCTTC
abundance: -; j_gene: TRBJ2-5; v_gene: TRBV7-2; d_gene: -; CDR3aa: CASSLANGRVETQYF; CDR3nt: TGTGCCAGCAGCTTAGCTAACGGGCGGGTAGAGACCCAGTACTTC
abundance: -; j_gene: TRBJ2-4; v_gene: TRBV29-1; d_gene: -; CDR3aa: CSVEEGADIQYF; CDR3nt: TGCAGCGTTGAAGAGGGGGCGGACATTCAGTACTTC
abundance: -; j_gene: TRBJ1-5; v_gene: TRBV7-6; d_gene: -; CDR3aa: CASSLTPRTVWGSNQPQHF; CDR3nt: TGTGCCAGCAGCTTAACCCCCCGGACAGTTTGGGGAAGCAATCAGCCCCAGCATTTT
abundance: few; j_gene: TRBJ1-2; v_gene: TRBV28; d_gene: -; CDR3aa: CASSLSGGARGYTF; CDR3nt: TGTGCCAGCAGTTTAAGTGGAGGGGCGAGGGGCTACACCTTC
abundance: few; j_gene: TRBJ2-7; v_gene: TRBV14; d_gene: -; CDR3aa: CASSHTYEQYF; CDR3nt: TGTGCCAGCAGCCACACCTACGAGCAGTACTTC
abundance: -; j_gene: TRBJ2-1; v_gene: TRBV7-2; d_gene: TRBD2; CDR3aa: CASSPGTSGAEQFF; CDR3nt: TGTGCCAGCAGCCCCGGGACTAGCGGGGCTGAGCAGTTCTTC
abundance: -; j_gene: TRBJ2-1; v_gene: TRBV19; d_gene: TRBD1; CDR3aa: CASSESTGVHNEQFF; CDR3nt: TGTGCCAGTAGTGAGTCGACAGGGGTCCACAATGAGCAGTTCTTC
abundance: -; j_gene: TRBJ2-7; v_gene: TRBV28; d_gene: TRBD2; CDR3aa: CASNSQGLAAQGAYF; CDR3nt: TGTGCCAGCAATTCCCAGGGACTAGCGGCCCAGGGTGCGTACTTC
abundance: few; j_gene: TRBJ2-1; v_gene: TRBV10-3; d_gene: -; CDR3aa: CAISQGTTGEQFF; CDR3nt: TGTGCCATCAGCCAGGGGACTACAGGAGAGCAGTTCTTC
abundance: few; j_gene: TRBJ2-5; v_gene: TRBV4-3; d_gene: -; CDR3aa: CASSQSPGVEETQYF; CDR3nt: TGCGCCAGCAGCCAATCCCCGGGTGTGGAAGAGACCCAGTACTTC
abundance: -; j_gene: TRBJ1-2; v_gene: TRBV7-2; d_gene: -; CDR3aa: CASSLDSRYGYTF; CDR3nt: TGTGCCAGCAGCTTAGACAGCCGCTATGGCTACACCTTC
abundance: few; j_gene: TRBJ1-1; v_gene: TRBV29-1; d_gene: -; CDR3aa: CSVRTDSNTEAFF; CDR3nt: TGCAGCGTGAGGACAGATTCGAACACTGAAGCTTTCTTT
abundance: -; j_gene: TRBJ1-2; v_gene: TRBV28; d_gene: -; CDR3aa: CASSYYYGYTF; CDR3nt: TGTGCCAGCAGTTACTACTATGGCTACACCTTC
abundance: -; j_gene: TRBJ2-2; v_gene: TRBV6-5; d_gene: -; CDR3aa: CASSYGPGELFF; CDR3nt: TGTGCCAGCAGTTACGGGCCCGGGGAGCTGTTTTTT
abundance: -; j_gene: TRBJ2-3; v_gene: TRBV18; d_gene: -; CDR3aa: CASSPSTDTQYF; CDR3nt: TGTGCCAGCTCACCCTCCACAGATACGCAGTATTTT
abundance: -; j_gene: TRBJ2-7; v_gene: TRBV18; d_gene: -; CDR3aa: CASSPALGSPGYEQYF; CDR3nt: TGTGCCAGCTCACCTGCGCTTGGAAGCCCAGGGTACGAGCAGTACTTC
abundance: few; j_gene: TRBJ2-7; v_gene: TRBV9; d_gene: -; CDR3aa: CASSVGGRGSYEQYF; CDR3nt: TGTGCCAGCAGCGTAGGCGGCAGAGGTTCCTACGAGCAGTACTTC
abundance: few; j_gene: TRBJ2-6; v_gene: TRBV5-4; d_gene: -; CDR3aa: CASSLLRSGANVLTF; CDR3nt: TGTGCCAGCAGCTTACTGCGCTCTGGGGCCAACGTCCTGACTTTC
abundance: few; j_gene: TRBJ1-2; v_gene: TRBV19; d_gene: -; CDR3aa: CASSDQGGDYGYTF; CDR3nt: TGTGCCAGTAGTGACCAGGGTGGGGACTATGGCTACACCTTC
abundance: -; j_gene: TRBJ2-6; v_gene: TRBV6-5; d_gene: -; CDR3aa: CASRGSGANVLTF; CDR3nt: TGTGCCAGCCGAGGGTCTGGGGCCAACGTCCTGACTTTC
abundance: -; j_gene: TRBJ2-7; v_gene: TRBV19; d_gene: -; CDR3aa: CAAGQRGYEQYF; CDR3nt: TGTGCCGCTGGACAGCGGGGCTACGAGCAGTACTTC
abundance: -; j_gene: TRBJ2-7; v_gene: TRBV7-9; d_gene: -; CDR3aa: CASSLGLSYEQYF; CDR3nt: TGTGCCAGCAGCTTAGGGCTCTCCTACGAGCAGTACTTC
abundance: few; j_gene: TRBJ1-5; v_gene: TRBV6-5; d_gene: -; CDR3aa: CASRDGGPSQPQHF; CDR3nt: TGTGCCAGCAGAGACGGGGGGCCGAGTCAGCCCCAGCATTTT
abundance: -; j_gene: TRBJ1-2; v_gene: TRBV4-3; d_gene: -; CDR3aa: CASSQDPDSIYGYTF; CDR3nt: TGCGCCAGCAGCCAAGATCCGGACAGCATCTATGGCTACACCTTC
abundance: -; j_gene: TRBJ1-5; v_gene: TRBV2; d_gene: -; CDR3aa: CASSADSGTNQPQHF; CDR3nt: TGTGCCAGCAGTGCGGACTCGGGCACCAATCAGCCCCAGCATTTT
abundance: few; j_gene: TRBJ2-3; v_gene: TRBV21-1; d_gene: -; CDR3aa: CASLAGSTDTQYF; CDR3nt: TGTGCCAGCCTAGCGGGAAGCACAGATACGCAGTATTTT
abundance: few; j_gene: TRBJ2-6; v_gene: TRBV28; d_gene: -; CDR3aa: CASTSGTIYSGANVLTF; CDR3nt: TGTGCCAGCACCTCCGGGACAATCTACTCTGGGGCCAACGTCCTGACTTTC
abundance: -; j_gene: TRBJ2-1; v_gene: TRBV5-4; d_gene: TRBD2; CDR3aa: CASSPGASGGASEQFF; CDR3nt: TGTGCCAGCAGCCCCGGGGCGAGCGGGGGGGCTAGTGAGCAGTTCTTC
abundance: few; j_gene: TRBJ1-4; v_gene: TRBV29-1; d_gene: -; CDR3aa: CSVRRGSATNEKLFF; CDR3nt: TGCAGCGTTAGACGAGGGAGCGCAACTAATGAAAAACTGTTTTTT
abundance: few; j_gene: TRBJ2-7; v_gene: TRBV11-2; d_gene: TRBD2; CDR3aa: CASSLSGGVGEQYF; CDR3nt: TGTGCCAGCAGCCTTAGCGGGGGGGTCGGCGAGCAGTACTTC
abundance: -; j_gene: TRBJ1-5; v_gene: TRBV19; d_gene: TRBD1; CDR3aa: CASSRGRQGDQPQHF; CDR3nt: TGTGCCAGTAGTAGGGGCCGACAGGGTGATCAGCCCCAGCATTTT
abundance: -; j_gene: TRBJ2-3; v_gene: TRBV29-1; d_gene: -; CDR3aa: CSVEDLRGSSTDTQYF; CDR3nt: TGCAGCGTTGAAGATCTACGGGGATCTAGCACAGATACGCAGTATTTT